This TCR beta chain was profiled in a study of cytomegalovirus exposure and HLA in healthy donors. On the study more broadly: It was reported in a later analysis that the same platform had been used for the approximately 120 validation repertoires as for the roughly 650 first-cohort repertoires.

General observations from the study: It was confirmed in vitro that three of the CMV-associated chains were specific for CMV antigens.

To note about this clone: Its target is unknown.

Sequencing used immunoSEQ multiplex PCR; TCRdb keeps in-frame clones, though not all of them. The sample shows some 98,000 clones, roughly 87% of them seen only once. This CDR3 contains 14 residues. Germline CDR1 is SGDLS and CDR2 is YYNGEE. V lost 0 bases and J 3 bases, leaving 8 bases between the germline ends. The sample comprised PBMCs. This receptor was identified in a man in his late teens or twenties in good health and CMV-seropositive. The chain employs TRBV9 and TRBJ2-3; a weak D match, TRBD2 (6 bases). The CDR3 DNA is TGTGCCAGCAGCGTAGCGGGAGAGACAGATACGCAGTATTTT. Amino acid sequence: CASSVAGETDTQYF.